The 7 T cell receptor beta chains below come from one sample, sequenced in a study of cytomegalovirus exposure and HLA in healthy donors. This PCR relied on a set of 60 Vbeta primers and 13 Jbeta primers. Here immunoSEQ multiplex PCR was the method, and the copy in TCRdb shows in-frame clones only, minus some. This table holds almost 70,000 clones, approximately 70% found once. What was sequenced was PBMCs. The origin of the receptors is a male donor in good health and CMV-seropositive.

V usage is TRBV2 and J usage is TRBJ1-5; possibly TRBD1 for D (5 bases). Germline-derived CDR1 and CDR2 are SNHLY and FYNNEI. The length of the CDR3 is 16 residues. With 3 bases removed from V and 8 bases from J, the gap between germline ends came to 20 bases. CDR3 bases: TGTGCCAGCAGTGATTTGATAAGGGAGGAGGGGAAGCCCCAGCATTTT. It encodes CASSDLIREEGKPQHF. The whole variable domain, remainder taken from reference TRBV2 and TRBJ1-5, is EPEVTQTPSHQVTQMGQEVILRCVPISNHLYFYWYRQILGQKVEFLVSFYNNEISEKSEIFDDQFSVERPDGSNFTLKIRSTKLEDSAMYFCASSDLIREEGKPQHFGDGTRLSIL.

The chain has TRBV5-5 and TRBJ1-6; maybe TRBD1 (5 bases). V lost 0 bases, J lost 9 bases, and 10 bases lay in between. The CDR3 is 14 amino acids. Per the germline V gene, CDR1 is SGHKS and CDR2 is YYEKEE (reference sequence). This chain's CDR3 is CASSLAQGGSPLHF. DNA for the CDR3: TGTGCCAGCAGCTTGGCCCAGGGTGGTTCACCCCTCCACTTT. The whole variable domain, remainder taken from reference TRBV5-5 and TRBJ1-6, is DAGVTQSPTHLIKTRGQQVTLRCSPISGHKSVSWYQQVLGQGPQFIFQYYEKEERGRGNFPDRFSARQFPNYSSELNVNALLLGDSALYLCASSLAQGGSPLHFGNGTRLTVT.

The chain recombines TRBV10-2 with TRBJ2-1; tentatively, D is TRBD2 (6 bases). The CDR3 contains 15 residues. Per the germline V gene, CDR1 is WSHSY and CDR2 is SAAADI. Trimming took 2 bases from V and 8 from J, leaving 16 bases between them. The CDR3: CASSEGGLRRDEQFF. Here the CDR3 DNA reads TGCGCCAGCAGTGAGGGGGGACTGCGTCGGGATGAGCAGTTCTTC.

The chain carries TRBV5-4 and TRBJ2-7; possibly TRBD1 for D (6 bases). The germline V gene has CDR1 SGHNT and CDR2 YYREEE (reference sequence). V was pared by 9 bases and J by 0 bases, with 16 bases between. This CDR3 comprises 14 residues. CDR3 sequence (DNA): TGTGCCACCGGACACAGGGCGCTCTCCTACGAGCAGTACTTC. Residues: CATGHRALSYEQYF. The variable domain in full, completed from reference TRBV5-4 and TRBJ2-7, reads ETGVTQSPTHLIKTRGQQVTLRCSSQSGHNTVSWYQQALGQGPQFIFQYYREEENGRGNFPPRFSGLQFPNYSSELNVNALELDDSALYLCATGHRALSYEQYFGPGTRLTVT.

The CDR3 coding sequence is TGTGCCAGCAGCTTAGAGCCTAATAATGGTGAAAAACTGTTTTTT. Translated, it gives CASSLEPNNGEKLFF. This chain joins TRBV7-6 and TRBJ1-4, with D unresolved. Germline values: CDR1 SGHVS, CDR2 FNYEAQ. This CDR3 has 15 amino acids. The ends were cut back, 1 base at V and 7 bases at J, with 13 bases in the middle.

The table lists this clone with a count of one. Since the CDR3 does not end with the conserved phenylalanine or tryptophan, this likely comes from a read error. The chain recombines TRBV6-6 with TRBJ1-1; 10 bases align to TRBD1. This CDR3 comprises 13 residues. The J segment lost 6 bases and the V segment lost 6 bases, leaving 4 bases of the junction unmatched. In germline, CDR1 is MNHNY, CDR2 SVGAGI (reference sequence). The CDR3 sequence is CASRGQGIAEAFS. CDR3 nucleotide sequence: TGTGCCAGCAGGGGACAGGGGATAGCTGAAGCTTTCTCT.

V and J are TRBV19 and TRBJ2-7, with TRBD1 identical over 9 bases. The germline gives CDR1 LNHDA, CDR2 SQIVND (reference sequence). After removal of 5 bases from V and 5 bases from J, the junction contained 4 bases not matched to a gene. The CDR3 extends over 13 amino acids. CDR3 amino acids: CASSPRTGDEQYF. Written as DNA, the CDR3 is TGTGCCAGTAGTCCCCGGACAGGGGACGAGCAGTACTTC.